This is a list of T cell receptor beta chains from one sample in a study of shared clonotypes between healthy human individuals. Method: immunoSEQ multiplex PCR; TCRdb's copy keeps in-frame clones and lacks some. The table includes more than 900,000 clones, around 78% detected once. Sequencing used memory CD4+ T cells from PBMCs. The receptors originated from a man aged 18 to 30 in good health. Some clones in this sample may be carry-over from other donors' samples. Each CDR3 is given without its conserved first and last residue.

>TRBJ1-4|TRBV6-6
ASSPPTGMENEKLF
>TRBJ2-3|TRBV7-2
ASSLTVFEMDTQY
>TRBJ2-1|TRBV5-1
ASSPASNSYNEQF
>TRBJ2-3|TRBV7-3
ASSAFAAGVKDTQY
>TRBJ2-7|TRBV14
ASSQEQGESYEQY
>TRBJ1-5|TRBV28
ASREGGDSNQPQH
>TRBJ2-7|TRBV5-4
ASSQDASGSPPYEQY
>TRBJ2-7|TRBV16
ASSQGSLGEHEQY
>TRBJ2-1|TRBV4-3
ASSQGTSGSGNEQF
>TRBJ1-1|TRBV5-1
ASSPRGSRDTEAF
>TRBJ2-3|TRBV5-4
ASSLTITDTQY
>TRBJ1-2|TRBV4-1
ASSHQETYGYT
>TRBJ1-4|TRBV15
ATSRSPKSGEKLF
>TRBJ2-7|TRBV7-9
ASSLGQGNYEQY
>TRBJ1-5|TRBV18
ASSPPGGKGDQPQH
>TRBJ1-1|TRBV5-4
ASSLQGANTEAF
>TRBJ2-5|TRBV7-8
ASSPRDFQETQY
>TRBJ1-4|TRBV5-6
ASSRGSGEKLF
>TRBJ1-3|TRBV9
ASSVGPAGDSGNTIY
>TRBJ1-5|TRBV4-3
ASSQELGVVIQPQH
>TRBJ2-3|TRBV28
ASSLFGQSTDTQY
>TRBJ2-7|TRBV5-4
ASSLAGTGYREQY
>TRBJ2-7|TRBV5-1
ASSIWTSGNHEQY
>TRBJ2-1|TRBV2
ASSDRGQVHNEQF
>TRBJ2-5|TRBV5-1
ASRMGETQY
>TRBJ1-1|TRBV29-1
SVGGQSEAF
>TRBJ2-7|TRBV5-5
ASRHNRDSSYEQY
>TRBJ2-2|TRBV6-6
ASTEGRTSTGELF
>TRBJ2-6|TRBV28
ASSPTGSSGANVLT
>TRBJ2-1|TRBV18
ASSPRSQGAYNEQF
>TRBJ2-1|TRBV30
AWSETSGPYNEQF
>TRBJ1-1|TRBV7-2
ASSPQGGTEAF
>TRBJ2-7|TRBV11-3
ASSSTGTGYEQY
>TRBJ2-3|TRBV19
ASTYSGNTDTQY
>TRBJ1-2|TRBV14
ASSQSSLWDGYT
>TRBJ1-2|TRBV5-1
ASRPQAGLPDGYT
>TRBJ1-3|TRBV6-4
ASSDEGQYSGNTIY
>TRBJ1-5|TRBV11-2
ASSLDSRQPQH
>TRBJ1-2|TRBV4-1
ASSQDRVGGYT
>TRBJ1-1|TRBV19
ASSISTGGNTEAF
>TRBJ2-1|TRBV6-4
ASSDSNSGRTLNEQF
>TRBJ1-5|TRBV19
ASRTRGRINQPQH
>TRBJ1-2|TRBV15
ATSSRQAGGYT
>TRBJ1-1|TRBV6-6
ASSYGRGRLGTEAF
>TRBJ2-2|TRBV27
ASTRGGLAGGTNTGELF
>TRBJ2-2|TRBV7-3
ASTPDSNTGELF
>TRBJ1-2|TRBV7-9
ASSLTTAVTSGYT
>TRBJ1-2|TRBV9
ASSVAGGQPNYGYT
>TRBJ1-2|TRBV4-2
ASSQDGGYGYT
>TRBJ1-2|TRBV7-9
ASSPGQGLYGYT
>TRBJ2-6|TRBV29-1
SVEDMFSGANVLT
>TRBJ2-3|TRBV29-1
SVQPGLAGGTDTQY
>TRBJ2-1|TRBV19
ASSIGQDSWYSNEQF
>TRBJ2-1|TRBV20-1
SARVHDEQF